This T cell receptor beta chain appears in the sequencing data of a study of radiotherapy plus CTLA-4 blockade in lung cancer. Overall study: Objective response was observed in roughly a sixth of patients, and disease control in roughly 30%.

TCRdb keeps only in-frame clones here, not all; method: immunoSEQ multiplex PCR. Found here are about 27,000 clones, approximately 70% of them singletons; the top ten hold 3.6%. CDR3 length: 14 amino acids. After removal of 3 bases from V and 4 bases from J, the junction contained 4 bases not matched to a gene. Per the germline V gene, CDR1 is KGHSH and CDR2 is LQKENI. Here the sequenced sample was peripheral blood, taken from a patient treated with radiotherapy plus ipilimumab. This chain joins TRBV18 and TRBJ1-2; 8 bases are shared with TRBD1. This TCR was sampled from a human donor with non-small cell lung cancer who had stable disease on radiotherapy plus ipilimumab. CDR3: CASSPGQEIYGYTF. The CDR3 coding sequence is TGTGCCAGCTCACCGGGACAGGAGATCTATGGCTACACCTTC.